This TCR beta chain was identified in a study of cytomegalovirus exposure and HLA in healthy donors. This clone was observed a few times. Germline lookup yields CDR1 GTSNPN and CDR2 SVGIG (reference sequence). V was pared by 0 bases and J by 4 bases, with 12 bases between. The CDR3 loop spans 14 amino acids. The protocol was immunoSEQ multiplex PCR, while the TCRdb copy is restricted to in-frame clones and leaves out a portion. The sample yields some 270,000 clones, around 85% seen once. The clonotype originates from a young woman in good health and CMV-seronegative. Material for sequencing was PBMCs. The chain uses TRBV30 and TRBJ1-2; tentative D call: TRBD1 (6 bases). The CDR3 sequence: CAWSVQGRGYGYTF. CDR3 nucleotide sequence: TGTGCCTGGAGTGTACAGGGACGTGGCTATGGCTACACCTTC.